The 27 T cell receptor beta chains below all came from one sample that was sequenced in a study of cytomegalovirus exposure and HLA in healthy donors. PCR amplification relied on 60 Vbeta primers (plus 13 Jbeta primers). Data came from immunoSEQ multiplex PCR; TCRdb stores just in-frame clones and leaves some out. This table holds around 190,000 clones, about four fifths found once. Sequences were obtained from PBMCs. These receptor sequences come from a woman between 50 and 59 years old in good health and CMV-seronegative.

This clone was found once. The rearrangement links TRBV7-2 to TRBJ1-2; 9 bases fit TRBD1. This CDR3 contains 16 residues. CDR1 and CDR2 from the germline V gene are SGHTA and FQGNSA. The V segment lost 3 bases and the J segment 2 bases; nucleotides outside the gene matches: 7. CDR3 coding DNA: TGTGCCAGCAGCTTGACAGGGGGTGAGCCGAACTATGGCTACACCTTC. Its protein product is CASSLTGGEPNYGYTF.

The CDR3, as DNA: TGTGCCAGCAGCCCACAACGGGACTATGGCTACACCTTC. As protein: CASSPQRDYGYTF. This chain joins TRBV7-2 and TRBJ1-2; D uncertain. The CDR3 is 13 residues long. The V gene lost 5 bases and the J gene lost 3 bases, with 10 bases spanning the gap. CDR1 is SGHTA and CDR2 is FQGNSA in the germline V gene.

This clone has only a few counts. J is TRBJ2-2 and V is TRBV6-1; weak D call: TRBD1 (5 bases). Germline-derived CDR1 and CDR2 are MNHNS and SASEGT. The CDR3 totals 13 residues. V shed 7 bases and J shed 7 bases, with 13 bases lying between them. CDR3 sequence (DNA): TGTGCCAGCACGTCCAGGGTACGCGGGGAGCTGTTTTTT. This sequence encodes CASTSRVRGELFF.

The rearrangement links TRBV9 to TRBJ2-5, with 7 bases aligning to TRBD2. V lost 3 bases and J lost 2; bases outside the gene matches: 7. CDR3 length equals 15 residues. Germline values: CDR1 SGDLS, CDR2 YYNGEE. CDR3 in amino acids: CASSAGRTSQETQYF. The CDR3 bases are TGTGCCAGCAGCGCCGGAAGGACTAGTCAAGAGACCCAGTACTTC.

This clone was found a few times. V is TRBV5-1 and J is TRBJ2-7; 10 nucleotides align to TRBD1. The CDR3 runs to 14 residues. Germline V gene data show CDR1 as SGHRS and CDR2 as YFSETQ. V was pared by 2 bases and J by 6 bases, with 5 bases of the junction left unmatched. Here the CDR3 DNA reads TGCGCCAGCAGCTTCAGGGACAGGGGTCTCGAGCAGTACTTC. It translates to CASSFRDRGLEQYF.

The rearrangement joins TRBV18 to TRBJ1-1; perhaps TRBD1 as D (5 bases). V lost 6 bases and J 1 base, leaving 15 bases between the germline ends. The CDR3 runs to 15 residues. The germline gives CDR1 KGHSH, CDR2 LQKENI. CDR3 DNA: TGTGCCAGCTCCTGGGACTTAGGCACGAACACTGAAGCTTTCTTT. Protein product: CASSWDLGTNTEAFF.

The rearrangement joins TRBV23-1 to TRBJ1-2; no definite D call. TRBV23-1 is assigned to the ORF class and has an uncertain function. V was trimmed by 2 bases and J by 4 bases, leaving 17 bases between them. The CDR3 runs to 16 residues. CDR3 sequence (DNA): TGCGCCAGCAGTCAACCTCGGGGTCCCCCCAGCTATGGCTACACCTTC. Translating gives CASSQPRGPPSYGYTF.

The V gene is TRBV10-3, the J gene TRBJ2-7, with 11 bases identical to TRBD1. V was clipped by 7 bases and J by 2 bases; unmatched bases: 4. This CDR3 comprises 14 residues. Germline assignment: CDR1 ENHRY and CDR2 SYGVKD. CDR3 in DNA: TGTGCCATCACCCGGACAGGGGGCCCCTACGAGCAGTACTTC. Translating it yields CAITRTGGPYEQYF.

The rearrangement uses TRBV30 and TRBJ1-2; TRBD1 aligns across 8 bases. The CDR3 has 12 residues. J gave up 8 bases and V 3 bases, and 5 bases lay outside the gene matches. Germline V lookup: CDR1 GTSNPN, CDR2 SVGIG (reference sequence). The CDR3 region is CAWSQGAWGYTF. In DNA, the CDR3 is TGTGCCTGGAGCCAGGGGGCTTGGGGCTACACCTTC.

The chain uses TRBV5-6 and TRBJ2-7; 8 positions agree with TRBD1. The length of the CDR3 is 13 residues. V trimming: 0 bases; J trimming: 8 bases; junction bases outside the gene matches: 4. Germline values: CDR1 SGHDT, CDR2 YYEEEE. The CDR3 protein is CASSLGRGLKQYF. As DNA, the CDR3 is TGTGCCAGCAGCTTGGGCAGGGGGCTTAAGCAGTACTTC.

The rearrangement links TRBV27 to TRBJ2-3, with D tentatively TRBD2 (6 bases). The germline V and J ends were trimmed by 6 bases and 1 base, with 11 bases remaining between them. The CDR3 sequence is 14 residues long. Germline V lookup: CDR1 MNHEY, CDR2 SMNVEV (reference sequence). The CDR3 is CASRQERGTDTQYF. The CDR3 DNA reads TGTGCCAGCAGGCAGGAGCGGGGCACAGATACGCAGTATTTT.

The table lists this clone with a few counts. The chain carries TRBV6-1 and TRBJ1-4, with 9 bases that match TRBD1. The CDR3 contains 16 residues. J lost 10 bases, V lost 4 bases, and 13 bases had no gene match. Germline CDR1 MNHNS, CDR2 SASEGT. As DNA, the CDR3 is TGTGCCAGCAGTGGCCTACAGGGGGCCCAGTGGGGAAAACTGTTTTTT. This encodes CASSGLQGAQWGKLFF.

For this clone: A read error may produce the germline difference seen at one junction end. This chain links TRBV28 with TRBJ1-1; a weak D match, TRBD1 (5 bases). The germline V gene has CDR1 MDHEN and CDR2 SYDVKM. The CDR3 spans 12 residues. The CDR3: CASSSLLGGGYF. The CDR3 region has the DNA TGTGCCAGCAGTTCCCTCCTTGGGGGGGGTTACTTT.

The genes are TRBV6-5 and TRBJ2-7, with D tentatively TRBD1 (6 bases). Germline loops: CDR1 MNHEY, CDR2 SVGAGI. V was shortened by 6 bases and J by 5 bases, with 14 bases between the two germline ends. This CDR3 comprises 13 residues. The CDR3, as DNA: TGTGCCAGCAGCTTGGACAGTGGTGACGAGCAGTACTTC. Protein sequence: CASSLDSGDEQYF.

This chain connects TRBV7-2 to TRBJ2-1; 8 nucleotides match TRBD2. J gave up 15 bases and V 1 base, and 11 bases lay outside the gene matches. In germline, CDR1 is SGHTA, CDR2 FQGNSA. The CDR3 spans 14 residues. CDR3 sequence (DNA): TGTGCCAGCAGCTTAGGGGGCTTTAGCGGGAACACGTTCTTC. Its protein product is CASSLGGFSGNTFF. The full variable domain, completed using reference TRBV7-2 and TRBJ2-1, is GAGVSQSPSNKVTEKGKDVELRCDPISGHTALYWYRQSLGQGLEFLIYFQGNSAPDKSGLPSDRFSAERTGGSVSTLTIQRTQQEDSAVYLCASSLGGFSGNTFFGPGTRLTVL.

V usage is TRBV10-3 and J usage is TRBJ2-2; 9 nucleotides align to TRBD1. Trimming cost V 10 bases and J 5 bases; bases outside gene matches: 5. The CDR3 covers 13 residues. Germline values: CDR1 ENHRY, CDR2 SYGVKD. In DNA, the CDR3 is TGTGCCACGAGACAGGGGGGGACCGGGGAGCTGTTTTTT. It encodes CATRQGGTGELFF.

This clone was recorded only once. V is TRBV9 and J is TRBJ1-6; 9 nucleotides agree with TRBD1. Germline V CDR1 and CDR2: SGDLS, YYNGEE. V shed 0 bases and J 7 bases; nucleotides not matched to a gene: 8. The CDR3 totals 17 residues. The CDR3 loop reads CASSVEAGDRVNSPLHF. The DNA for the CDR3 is TGTGCCAGCAGCGTAGAGGCCGGGGACAGGGTAAATTCACCCCTCCACTTT.

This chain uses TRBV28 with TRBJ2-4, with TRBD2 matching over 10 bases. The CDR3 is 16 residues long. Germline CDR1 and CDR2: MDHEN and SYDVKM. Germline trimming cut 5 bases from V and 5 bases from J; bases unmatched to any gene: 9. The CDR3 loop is CASSGGGAGGENIQYF. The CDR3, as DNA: TGTGCCAGCAGTGGGGGGGGAGCGGGAGGGGAAAACATTCAGTACTTC.

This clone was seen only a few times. The CDR3 sequence is CASKGTGRFEKLFF. CDR3 DNA: TGTGCCAGCAAGGGGACAGGGAGATTCGAAAAACTGTTTTTT. The V and J genes are TRBV28 and TRBJ1-4; the match to TRBD1 covers 9 bases. CDR1 and CDR2 (germline): MDHEN, SYDVKM. There are 14 residues in the CDR3. Unmatched junction bases numbered 8, after V lost 7 bases and J lost 8 bases.

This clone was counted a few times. CDR3 loop: CACGQGGTEAFF. For the CDR3, the DNA is TGTGCCTGCGGACAGGGGGGCACTGAAGCTTTCTTT. This rearrangement joins TRBV30 to TRBJ1-1; 10 bases map to TRBD1. The CDR3 has 12 amino acids. The germline gives CDR1 GTSNPN, CDR2 SVGIG (reference sequence). V lost 6 bases to trimming and J lost 4 bases; unmatched junction nucleotides: 2. The full variable domain, its missing parts supplied by reference TRBV30 and TRBJ1-1, is SQTIHQWPATLVQPVGSPLSLECTVEGTSNPNLYWYRQAAGRGLQLLFYSVGIGQISSEVPQNLSASRPQDRQFILSSKKLLLSDSGFYLCACGQGGTEAFFGQGTRLTVV.

In nucleotides, the CDR3 is TGTGCCAGCAGTTACCGGGACAGTTTCTATGGCTACACCTTC. This sequence encodes CASSYRDSFYGYTF. The chain couples TRBV6-6 to TRBJ1-2; 7 bases are shared with TRBD1. V lost 2 bases and J lost 4; bases outside the gene matches: 4. The CDR3 covers 14 residues. The V gene's germline CDR1 is MNHNY and CDR2 SVGAGI (reference sequence).

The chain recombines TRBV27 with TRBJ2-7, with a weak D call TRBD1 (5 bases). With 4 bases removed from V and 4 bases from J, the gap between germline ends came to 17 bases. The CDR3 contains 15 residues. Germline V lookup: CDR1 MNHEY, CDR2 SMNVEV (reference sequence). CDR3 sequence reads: CASSSEGATEYEQYF. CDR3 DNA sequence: TGTGCCAGCAGTTCAGAAGGGGCGACAGAGTACGAGCAGTACTTC.

Here the CDR3 reads CASRKDRGNTGELFF. The CDR3 DNA is TGTGCCAGCAGAAAGGACAGGGGGAACACCGGGGAGCTGTTTTTT. This sequence joins TRBV6-1 and TRBJ2-2; TRBD1 matches at 9 bases. The CDR3 covers 15 residues. J gave up 1 base and V 6 bases, and 3 bases lay outside the gene matches. The V gene's germline CDR1 is MNHNS and CDR2 SASEGT.

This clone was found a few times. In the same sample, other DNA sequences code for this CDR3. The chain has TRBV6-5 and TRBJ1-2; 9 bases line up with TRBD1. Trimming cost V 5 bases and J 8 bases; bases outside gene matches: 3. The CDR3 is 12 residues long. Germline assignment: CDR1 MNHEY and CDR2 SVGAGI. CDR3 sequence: CASSRTGDGYTF. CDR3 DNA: TGTGCCAGCAGTCGGACAGGGGACGGCTACACCTTC.

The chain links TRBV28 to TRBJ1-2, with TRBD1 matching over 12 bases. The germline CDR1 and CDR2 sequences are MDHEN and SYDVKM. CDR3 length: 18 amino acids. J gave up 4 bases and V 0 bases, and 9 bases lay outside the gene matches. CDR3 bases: TGTGCCAGCAGTTTATGGGGACAGGGGGCGCAAAAGCGCTATGGCTACACCTTC. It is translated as CASSLWGQGAQKRYGYTF.

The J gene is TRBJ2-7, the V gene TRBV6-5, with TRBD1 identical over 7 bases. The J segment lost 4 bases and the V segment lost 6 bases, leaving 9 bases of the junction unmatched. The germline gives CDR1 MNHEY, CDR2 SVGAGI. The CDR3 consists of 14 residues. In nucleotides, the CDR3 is TGTGCCAGCAGACGGACAGGTTCCGTTTACGAGCAGTACTTC. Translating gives CASRRTGSVYEQYF.

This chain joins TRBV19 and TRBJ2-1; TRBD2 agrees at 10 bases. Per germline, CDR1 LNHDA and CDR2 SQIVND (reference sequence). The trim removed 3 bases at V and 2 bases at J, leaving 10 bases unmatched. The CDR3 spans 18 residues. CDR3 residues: CASSIPRGSGGPYNEQFF. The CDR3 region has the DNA TGTGCCAGTAGTATCCCCCGAGGTAGCGGGGGGCCCTACAATGAGCAGTTCTTC.